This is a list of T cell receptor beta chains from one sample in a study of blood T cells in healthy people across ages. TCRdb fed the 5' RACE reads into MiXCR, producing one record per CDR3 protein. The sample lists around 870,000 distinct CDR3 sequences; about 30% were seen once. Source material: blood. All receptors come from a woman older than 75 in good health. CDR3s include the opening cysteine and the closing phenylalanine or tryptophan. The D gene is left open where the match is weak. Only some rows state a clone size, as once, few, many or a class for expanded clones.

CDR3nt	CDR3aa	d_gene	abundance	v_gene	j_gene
TGTGCCAGCAGCTTAGCGGGCAGCCTCTACAATGAGCAGTTCTTC	CASSLAGSLYNEQFF	.	.	TRBV7-9	TRBJ2-1
TGTGCCAGCCAGTCCTACAATGAGCAGTTCTTC	CASQSYNEQFF	.	many	TRBV10-3	TRBJ2-1
TGTGCCAGCGGACAACCTAGCAATCAGCCCCAGCATTTT	CASGQPSNQPQHF	.	.	TRBV6-2/TRBV6-3	TRBJ1-5
TGTGCCAGCAGCTCGGGACTACAGAACACCGGGGAGCTGTTTTTT	CASSSGLQNTGELFF	TRBD2	.	TRBV7-2	TRBJ2-2
TGCAGCGTTGAAGACCTCTATGGCTACACCTTC	CSVEDLYGYTF	.	many	TRBV29-1	TRBJ1-2
TGTGCCAGCAGATCGACCCGGGACAGTAGCACAGATACGCAGTATTTT	CASRSTRDSSTDTQYF	TRBD1	many	TRBV28	TRBJ2-3
TGTGCCAGCAGTTCTAAAGGGATAGTAGATTCACCCCTCCACTTT	CASSSKGIVDSPLHF	.	few	TRBV6-5	TRBJ1-6
TGTGCCATCAGTGAGTCGGGGCAGGGGGCGTCTGGCTACACCTTC	CAISESGQGASGYTF	TRBD1	.	TRBV10-3	TRBJ1-2
TGTGCCAGCAGCTTGGCGGGGCATTACCAAGAGACCCAGTACTTC	CASSLAGHYQETQYF	.	few	TRBV5-4	TRBJ2-5
TGCAGCGTTGAGAGCTGGACAGGGGGTGTCTACGAGCAGTACTTC	CSVESWTGGVYEQYF	TRBD1	.	TRBV29-1	TRBJ2-7
TGTGCCAGCAGCTTTTTGCAGGGAAACAATGAGCAGTTCTTC	CASSFLQGNNEQFF	.	.	TRBV5-4	TRBJ2-1
TGCAGTGCTAATGACAGGGCCCGATCCCTCTACGAGCAGTACTTC	CSANDRARSLYEQYF	TRBD1	many	TRBV20-1	TRBJ2-7